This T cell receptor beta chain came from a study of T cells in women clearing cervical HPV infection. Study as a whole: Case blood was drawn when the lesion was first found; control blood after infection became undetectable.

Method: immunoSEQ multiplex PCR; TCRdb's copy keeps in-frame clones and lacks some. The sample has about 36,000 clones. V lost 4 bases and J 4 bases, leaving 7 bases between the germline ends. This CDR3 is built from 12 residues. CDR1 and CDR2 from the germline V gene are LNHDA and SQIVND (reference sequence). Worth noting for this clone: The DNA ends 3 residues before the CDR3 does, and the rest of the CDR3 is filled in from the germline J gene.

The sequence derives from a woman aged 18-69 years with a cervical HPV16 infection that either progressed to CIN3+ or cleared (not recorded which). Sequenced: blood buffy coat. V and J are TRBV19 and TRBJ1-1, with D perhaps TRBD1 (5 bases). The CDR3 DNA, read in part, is TGTGCCAGTAGTACAGGGTCCACTGAA. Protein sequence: CASSTGSTE. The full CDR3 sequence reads CASSTGSTEAFF.